The entry that follows covers one T cell receptor beta chain sequence. What it recognizes is unknown. The ends lost 7 bases at V and 4 bases at J; junction bases unmatched: 12. The CDR3 is 16 amino acids. Germline CDR1 is LNHNV and CDR2 is YYDKDF (reference sequence). The data were taken from a study of pediatric ulcerative colitis. One to two pinch biopsies were taken from the rectum during colonoscopy. This was a survey-level run. Only in-frame clones appear in the TCRdb table, and some are missing; sequencing was by immunoSEQ multiplex PCR. The profile shows tens of thousands of clones, roughly 72% of them singletons. Study-level points and caveats: Total lymphocyte DNA, not sorted subsets, was the template. Ulcerative colitis patients shared more blood-rectal clones than controls. Rectal repertoires separated controls, mild-moderate and acute severe colitis.

Sequencing input: gut tissue. The rearrangement links TRBV15 to TRBJ2-5; TRBD1 aligns across 10 bases. This TCR came from a boy younger than 18 with moderate ulcerative colitis. The CDR3 nucleotides read TGTGCCACCACCCAGACCGGACAGGGGGTTCGAGAGACCCAGTACTTC. Translating gives CATTQTGQGVRETQYF.